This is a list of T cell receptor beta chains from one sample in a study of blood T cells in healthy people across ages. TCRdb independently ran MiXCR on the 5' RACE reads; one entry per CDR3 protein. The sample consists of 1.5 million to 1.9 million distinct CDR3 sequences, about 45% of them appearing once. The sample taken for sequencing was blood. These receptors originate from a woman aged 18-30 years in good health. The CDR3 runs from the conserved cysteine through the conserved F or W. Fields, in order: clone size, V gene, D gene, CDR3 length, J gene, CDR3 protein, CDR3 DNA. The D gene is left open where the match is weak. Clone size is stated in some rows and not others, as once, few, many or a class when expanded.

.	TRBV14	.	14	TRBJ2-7	CASSHKLGPYEQYF	TGTGCCAGCAGCCACAAGCTGGGGCCCTACGAGCAGTACTTC
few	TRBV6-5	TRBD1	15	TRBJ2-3	CASSRWDSSTDTQYF	TGTGCCAGCAGTCGCTGGGACAGTAGCACAGATACGCAGTATTTT
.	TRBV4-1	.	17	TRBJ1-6	CASSQDSAWTANSPLHF	TGCGCCAGCAGCCAAGATAGCGCATGGACAGCTAATTCACCCCTCCACTTT
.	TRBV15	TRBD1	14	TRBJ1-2	CATSRETGIYGYTF	TGTGCCACCAGCAGAGAGACAGGGATCTATGGCTACACCTTC
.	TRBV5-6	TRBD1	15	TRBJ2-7	CASSRLRGLYNEQYF	TGTGCCAGCAGCAGACTCAGGGGGCTATACAATGAGCAGTACTTC
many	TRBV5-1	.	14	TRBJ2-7	CASSNRDITYEQYF	TGCGCCAGCTCTAACCGGGACATAACCTACGAGCAGTACTTC
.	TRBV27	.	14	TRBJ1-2	CASSLGGANYGHTF	TGTGCCAGCAGTTTAGGTGGGGCAAACTATGGCCACACCTTC
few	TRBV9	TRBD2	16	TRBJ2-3	CASSVGAGTSTDTQYF	TGTGCCAGCAGCGTAGGAGCGGGGACGAGCACAGATACGCAGTATTTT
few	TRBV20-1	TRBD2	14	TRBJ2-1	CSAPGTRRMDEQFF	TGCAGTGCCCCCGGGACTAGGAGGATGGATGAGCAGTTCTTC
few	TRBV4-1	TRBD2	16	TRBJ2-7	CASSRMLAGGTYEQYF	TGCGCCAGCAGCCGAATGCTAGCGGGGGGGACCTACGAGCAGTACTTC
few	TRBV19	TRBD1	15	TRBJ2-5	CASSMGTGGYNEQYF	TGTGCCAGTAGTATGGGGACAGGGGGATACAATGAGCAGTACTTC
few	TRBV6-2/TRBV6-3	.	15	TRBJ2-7	CASSFTGRTSYEQYF	TGTGCCAGCAGTTTCACAGGACGAACCTCCTACGAGCAGTACTTC
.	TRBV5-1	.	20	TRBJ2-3	CASSLFGDGVSSRHTDTQYF	TGCGCCAGCAGCTTGTTTGGGGACGGGGTCTCATCACGGCACACAGATACGCAGTATTTT
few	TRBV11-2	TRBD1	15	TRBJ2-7	CASSLGQGYFKEQYF	TGTGCCAGCAGCTTAGGACAGGGGTATTTTAAGGAGCAGTACTTC
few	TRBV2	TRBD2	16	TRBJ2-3	CASSPLLAGGIDTQYF	TGTGCCAGCTCCCCTCTCCTAGCGGGAGGAATAGATACGCAGTATTTT
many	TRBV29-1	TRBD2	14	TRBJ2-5	CSVRSGGNQETQYF	TGCAGCGTTCGTAGCGGGGGGAACCAAGAGACCCAGTACTTC
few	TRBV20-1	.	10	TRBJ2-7	CSASAGEQYF	TGCAGTGCTAGCGCGGGCGAGCAGTACTTC
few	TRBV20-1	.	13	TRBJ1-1	CSARDWWNTEAFF	TGCAGTGCTAGAGATTGGTGGAACACTGAAGCTTTCTTT
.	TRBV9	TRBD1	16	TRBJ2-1	CASSASGQPVYNEQFF	TGTGCCAGCAGCGCTTCGGGACAGCCCGTCTACAATGAGCAGTTCTTC
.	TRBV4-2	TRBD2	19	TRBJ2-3	CASSQVSASGGNPTDTQYF	TGTGCCAGCAGCCAAGTATCTGCTAGCGGGGGAAACCCCACAGATACGCAGTATTTT
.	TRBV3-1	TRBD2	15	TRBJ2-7	CASSQSSGGAYEQYF	TGTGCCAGCAGCCAAAGCAGCGGGGGGGCTTACGAGCAGTACTTC
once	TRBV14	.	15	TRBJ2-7	CASGRTTGPSYEQYF	TGTGCCAGCGGCCGCACTACCGGGCCCTCCTACGAGCAGTACTTC